A selection of T cell receptor beta chains follows, all from one sample in a study of T cells after yellow fever vaccination. TCRdb itself ran the 5' RACE reads through MiXCR, one entry per CDR3 protein. The sample holds a few hundred thousand distinct CDR3 sequences, around 8.6% seen once. This sample comprised CD4+ T cells sorted from PBMCs, obtained 5 days after the yellow fever booster vaccination. The source is a man aged 18 to 29 who received the YFV17D yellow fever vaccine. CDR3s include the opening cysteine and the closing phenylalanine or tryptophan. D genes are given only for firm matches. The size field is filled for only some rows; it gives once, few, many or a size class.

>TRBJ2-3|TRBD2|few|TRBV19
TGTGCCAGTAGCGCCGGGGGGGCCTCCGCCACAGATACGCAGTATTTT
CASSAGGASATDTQYF
>TRBJ1-1|NA|few|TRBV12-3/TRBV12-4
TGTGCCAGCAGTTTATTTTTCGTTGAAGCTTTCTTT
CASSLFFVEAFF
>TRBJ1-4|NA|NA|TRBV20-1
TGCAGTGCTAGAGATCTGGGCGAAAAACTGTTTTTT
CSARDLGEKLFF
>TRBJ1-5|NA|NA|TRBV20-1
TGCAGTGCTAGAGATCAGGTTTTGGGTCAGCCCCAGCATTTT
CSARDQVLGQPQHF
>TRBJ2-5|NA|few|TRBV6-6
TGTGCCACCCTCTCAGGGTACCAAGAGACCCAGTACTTC
CATLSGYQETQYF
>TRBJ2-1|NA|NA|TRBV10-3
TGTGCCATCAGTTTAACACGAGACATAGCGGACAATGAGCAGTTCTTC
CAISLTRDIADNEQFF
>TRBJ2-2|TRBD1|NA|TRBV5-1
TGCGCCAGCAGCGGGCCGGGACAGGGTGGCGGGGAGCTGTTTTTT
CASSGPGQGGGELFF
>TRBJ2-3|TRBD2|NA|TRBV5-1
TGCGCCAGCAGCTTGGCCCGGGCGGGGGGAGATACGCAGTATTTT
CASSLARAGGDTQYF
>TRBJ2-7|TRBD1|few|TRBV19
TGTGCCAGTAAGGGACAGGGGTGGGACTACGAGCAGTACTTC
CASKGQGWDYEQYF
>TRBJ2-5|TRBD2|few|TRBV5-1
TGCGCCAGCAGCCGCCTGCTAGCGGGGGGTTCAGAGACCCAGTACTTC
CASSRLLAGGSETQYF
>TRBJ1-2|TRBD1|few|TRBV20-1
TGCAGTGCCCAGGGGGACCGAGCTAACTATGGCTACACCTTC
CSAQGDRANYGYTF
>TRBJ2-5|TRBD2|many|TRBV20-1
TGCAGTGCCCTCCTACTAGCGGGGGAAGAGACCCAGTACTTC
CSALLLAGEETQYF
>TRBJ2-1|NA|NA|TRBV18
TGTGCCAGCTCACCACCAAGTCTCTCCGACAATGAGCAGTTCTTC
CASSPPSLSDNEQFF
>TRBJ2-5|NA|NA|TRBV6-5
TGTGCCAGCAGTTACTACCGGGGGACGGGAGAGACCCAGTACTTC
CASSYYRGTGETQYF
>TRBJ2-2|NA|many|TRBV7-2
TGTGCCAGCAGGCCTACGAACACCGGGGAGCTGTTTTTT
CASRPTNTGELFF
>TRBJ2-1|TRBD1|many|TRBV6-2/TRBV6-3
TGTGCCAGCAGCCCCGGACAGGGAACCTACAATGAGCAGTTCTTC
CASSPGQGTYNEQFF
>TRBJ1-1|NA|NA|TRBV20-1
TGCAGTGCTAGAGATACAGGGATACGGACTGAAGCTTTCTTT
CSARDTGIRTEAFF
>TRBJ2-1|NA|NA|TRBV9
TGTGCCAGCAGCCCCACTCGGGGGACCTACAATGAGCAGTTCTTC
CASSPTRGTYNEQFF
>TRBJ2-3|TRBD1|few|TRBV7-3
TGTGCCAGCAGCTTAACCAGGGGGAATACGCAGTATTTT
CASSLTRGNTQYF
>TRBJ1-6|NA|few|TRBV20-1
TGCAGTGCTAGAGCGCGGCAGGGTGTGGATAATTCACCCCTCCACTTT
CSARARQGVDNSPLHF
>TRBJ1-1|NA|few|TRBV29-1
TGCAGCGTTGAAGATCGATGGGTCACTGAAGCTTTCTTT
CSVEDRWVTEAFF
>TRBJ2-2|NA|many|TRBV30
TGTGCCTGGGATCTTGCGCTAGGGGGGAACACCGGGGAGCTGTTTTTT
CAWDLALGGNTGELFF
>TRBJ1-1|NA|few|TRBV10-3
TGTGCCATCAGACAGCCGCAGACTGAAGCTTTCTTT
CAIRQPQTEAFF
>TRBJ2-3|NA|NA|TRBV4-1
TGCGCCAGCAGCCAAGGCAGGGTGGAAGATACGCAGTATTTT
CASSQGRVEDTQYF
>TRBJ1-2|TRBD1|many|TRBV4-1
TGCGCCAGCAGCCAAGCACCGGGACAGGGGGCGCGAGGCTACACCTTC
CASSQAPGQGARGYTF
>TRBJ2-3|NA|NA|TRBV5-1
TGCGCCAGCAGCTTGGTAGAGGCAGATACGCAGTATTTT
CASSLVEADTQYF
>TRBJ1-3|NA|NA|TRBV7-2
TGTGCCAGCAGCCAAAGGGCCTCTGGAAACACCATATATTTT
CASSQRASGNTIYF
>TRBJ2-2|TRBD1|NA|TRBV20-1
TGCAGTGCTAAGGGGGCATACACCGGGGAGCTGTTTTTT
CSAKGAYTGELFF
>TRBJ2-1|NA|few|TRBV7-2
TGTGCCAGCAGCTTTGTTCGAGGCAATGAGCAGTTCTTC
CASSFVRGNEQFF
>TRBJ2-3|TRBD1|few|TRBV7-7
TGTGCTAGCAGCTTAGCGTTCGGCAGGGGGGATACGCAGTATTTT
CASSLAFGRGDTQYF
>TRBJ2-7|NA|NA|TRBV5-5
TGTGCCAGCAGCCAAGGGCCGATCGGCTACGAGCAGTACTTC
CASSQGPIGYEQYF
>TRBJ1-5|TRBD1|NA|TRBV6-2/TRBV6-3
TGTGCCAGCAGTCAAAGACAGGGTTACAATCAGCCCCAGCATTTT
CASSQRQGYNQPQHF
>TRBJ1-5|NA|NA|TRBV9
TGTGCCAGCAGCGTAGCTATAGGGGAGAATCAGCCCCAGCATTTT
CASSVAIGENQPQHF
>TRBJ2-1|TRBD1|NA|TRBV25-1
TGTGCCAGCAGCCTCGACAGGGCGTATGGGGAGCAGTTCTTC
CASSLDRAYGEQFF
>TRBJ2-3|TRBD2|NA|TRBV9
TGTGCCAGCAGCATTATAGCGGGGAGAACAGATACGCAGTATTTT
CASSIIAGRTDTQYF
>TRBJ2-3|NA|NA|TRBV20-1
TGCAGTGCTGTAGACCTTTATGTGGGGGCAACAGATACGCAGTATTTT
CSAVDLYVGATDTQYF
>TRBJ2-2|NA|few|TRBV20-1
TGCAGTGCTAGAGATCCCATACACACCGGGGAGCTGTTTTTT
CSARDPIHTGELFF
>TRBJ2-5|TRBD2|NA|TRBV10-3
TGTGCCATCAGTGAAGGACTAGCGGCGCTTCTCCAAGAGACCCAGTACTTC
CAISEGLAALLQETQYF
>TRBJ2-6|NA|NA|TRBV7-9
TGTGCCAGCAGCCCTCCGTGGAGGGCGGCTGGGGCCAACGTCCTGACTTTC
CASSPPWRAAGANVLTF
>TRBJ1-5|NA|NA|TRBV6-6
TGTGCCAGCAACCCCTTTAATCAGCCCCAGCATTTT
CASNPFNQPQHF
>TRBJ2-2|TRBD1|few|TRBV5-1
TGCGCCAGCAGCTTGGCCGGGGACAGCGCCGGGGAGCTGTTTTTT
CASSLAGDSAGELFF
>TRBJ2-5|NA|many|TRBV20-1
TGCAGTGCTAGTGAGGGGGGCGAGACCCAGTACTTC
CSASEGGETQYF
>TRBJ1-2|NA|NA|TRBV5-1
TGCGCCAGCAGCCAAACCACTACAGGGAACTATGGCTACACCTTC
CASSQTTTGNYGYTF
>TRBJ1-1|NA|NA|TRBV4-1
TGCGCCAGCAGCCAAGGGGGAACGCGGGGGGCAAGAACTGAAGCTTTCTTT
CASSQGGTRGARTEAFF
>TRBJ2-5|NA|many|TRBV12-5
TGTGCTAGTGGTTTGGTACCTGGGGAAGAGACCCAGTACTTC
CASGLVPGEETQYF
>TRBJ2-2|NA|many|TRBV4-2
TGTGCCAGCAGCCAACGGGGCACCGGGGAGCTGTTTTTT
CASSQRGTGELFF
>TRBJ2-5|NA|few|TRBV20-1
TGCAGTGCTGCCCTAGCGTTGGGAGAGACCCAGTACTTC
CSAALALGETQYF
>TRBJ1-1|NA|many|TRBV20-1
TGCAGTGCTAGAGACGGCAGGGCGTTGGGAGAAGCTTTCTTT
CSARDGRALGEAFF
>TRBJ1-6|NA|NA|TRBV4-2
TGTGCCAGCAGCGCTGTAGCGGGTGGGTCACCCCTCCACTTT
CASSAVAGGSPLHF
>TRBJ2-5|NA|NA|TRBV12-5
TGTGCTAGTGGTTTGGTCCTAGCGAGATACAGTCCCCAAGAGACCCAGTACTTC
CASGLVLARYSPQETQYF
>TRBJ2-5|TRBD2|few|TRBV5-4
TGTGCCAGCAGCCCGGGCAGCGGGAACCAAGAGACCCAGTACTTC
CASSPGSGNQETQYF
>TRBJ2-3|NA|few|TRBV27
TGTGCCAGCAGTTCCGTCCGGGGAGATACGCAGTATTTT
CASSSVRGDTQYF